A selection of T cell receptor beta chains follows, all from one sample in a study of early T cells in non-severe SARS-CoV-2 infection. MiXCR, run by TCRdb on the 5' RACE reads, gives a single entry per CDR3 protein. The data hold 65,000 to 95,000 distinct CDR3 sequences, with more than 10% observed a single time. Material: whole blood, obtained at baseline. Every receptor here comes from an adult who was a healthcare worker with PCR-confirmed SARS-CoV-2 infection or an uninfected control (not recorded which). The donor label of this sample is uncertain. CDR3s include the opening cysteine and the closing phenylalanine or tryptophan. D genes are given only for firm matches. Size values are once, few and many counts, or a class for expanded clones, and some rows have none.

V	length	size	D	J	DNA	CDR3
TRBV7-9	14	many	.	TRBJ2-5	TGTGCCAGCAGCTTACCTGCACCTCAAGAGACCCAGTACTTC	CASSLPAPQETQYF
TRBV20-1	15	many	TRBD2	TRBJ2-5	TGCAGTGCTAGAGGGACTAGCGGGGACCAAGAGACCCAGTACTTC	CSARGTSGDQETQYF
TRBV10-3	15	many	.	TRBJ2-1	TGTGCCATCAGGAGAGACCTGGTGACGCACAATGAGCAGTTCTTC	CAIRRDLVTHNEQFF
TRBV6-2/TRBV6-3	15	.	.	TRBJ2-2	TGTGCCAGCAGCCCGTCGGGACCTAACACCGGGGAGCTGTTTTTT	CASSPSGPNTGELFF
TRBV7-2	12	.	.	TRBJ1-2	TGTGCCAGCAGCTCCCGAACGACAGGCTACACCTTC	CASSSRTTGYTF
TRBV14	16	many	TRBD2	TRBJ2-1	TGTGCCAGCAGCCAAGTTTGGGGGGGTTCCTACAATGAGCAGTTCTTC	CASSQVWGGSYNEQFF
TRBV18	15	few	.	TRBJ2-1	TGTGCCAGCTCACCACCGAGCCTCGGTGGAAATGAGCAGTTCTTC	CASSPPSLGGNEQFF
TRBV2	15	many	TRBD2	TRBJ2-1	TGTGCCAGCAGTGAGGAAGCGGGGGCTTACAATGAGCAGTTCTTC	CASSEEAGAYNEQFF
TRBV4-1	14	many	.	TRBJ2-7	TGCGCCAGCAGCCAAGGCCTGGGGCGGGGCGAGCAGTACTTC	CASSQGLGRGEQYF
TRBV12-3/TRBV12-4	10	many	.	TRBJ2-5	TGTGCCAGCGGGGGGTTCAGCCAGTACTTC	CASGGFSQYF
TRBV7-3	13	.	.	TRBJ2-5	TGTGCCAGCAGCGTTACTAGCCTTGAGACCCAGTACTTC	CASSVTSLETQYF
TRBV12-3/TRBV12-4	14	many	.	TRBJ1-1	TGTGCCAGCAGTTTTTCAGGGATGAGCACTGAAGCTTTCTTT	CASSFSGMSTEAFF
TRBV21-1	13	many	.	TRBJ1-2	TGTGCCAGCCTCCAGGAGGAATGCTATGGCTACACCTTC	CASLQEECYGYTF
TRBV7-3	13	.	.	TRBJ2-5	TGTGCCAGCAGCCCCGGTAACCAAGAGACCCAGTACTTC	CASSPGNQETQYF
TRBV12-5	14	few	.	TRBJ2-7	TGTGCTAGTGGTTTCTCCTCGGTGACCCTACCACCGTACTTC	CASGFSSVTLPPYF
TRBV29-1	14	many	TRBD1	TRBJ2-2	TGCAGCGTCTGGGGGACAGGGCCTTTGGGGGAGCTGTTTTTT	CSVWGTGPLGELFF
TRBV6-5	12	many	TRBD2	TRBJ2-3	TGTGCCAGCAGCAAAACTAGCGGTACGCAGTATTTT	CASSKTSGTQYF
TRBV6-5	16	.	TRBD1	TRBJ2-7	TGTGCCAGCAGTTATCCGATGACAGGGGGCGATTGGGAGCAGTACTTC	CASSYPMTGGDWEQYF
TRBV15	12	.	.	TRBJ1-2	TGTGCCACCTCTAGAGACAACTATGGCTACACCTTC	CATSRDNYGYTF
TRBV7-3	13	.	.	TRBJ1-1	TGTGCCAGCAGCTTTTACATAAACACTGAAGCTTTCTTT	CASSFYINTEAFF
TRBV18	14	.	.	TRBJ2-5	TGTGCCAGCTCATCAACGGCGAGAGGAGAGACCCAGTACTTC	CASSSTARGETQYF
TRBV4-1	15	many	.	TRBJ1-1	TGCGCCAGCAGCCAAGACTTGGCGGTGAACACTGAAGCTTTCTTT	CASSQDLAVNTEAFF
TRBV27	17	few	.	TRBJ2-1	TGTGCCAGCAGTTTAAATCCGGCGGTAAGCTACTACAATGAGCAGTTCTTC	CASSLNPAVSYYNEQFF
TRBV7-9	12	many	.	TRBJ2-7	TGTGCCAGCAGCACAATTCCGTCCGAGCAGTACTTC	CASSTIPSEQYF